The rows below give T cell receptor beta chains drawn from one sample of a study of blood T cell repertoires in COVID-19. The protocol was immunoSEQ multiplex PCR, while the TCRdb copy is restricted to in-frame clones and leaves out a portion. Of 350,000 or so clones in the sample, about nine tenths were seen once. Sequenced material: PBMCs or T cells enriched from blood (not recorded which). The receptors originated from a woman aged 25 to 45 who had been exposed to COVID-19. The CDR3 runs from the conserved cysteine through the conserved F or W. D genes are given only for firm matches. Some rows have no size entry. The others give once, few or many, or a class for an expanded clone.

j_call | v_call | clone_size | d_call | cdr3_nt | cdr3_aa
TRBJ2-1 | TRBV7-3 | - | TRBD2 | TGTGCCAGCAGCCTGAGCGGGAGCTCCTACAATGAGCAGTTCTTC | CASSLSGSSYNEQFF
TRBJ2-2 | TRBV28 | - | - | TGTGCCAGCAGCATGGTCGGGGGGCCCACCGGGGAGCTGTTTTTT | CASSMVGGPTGELFF
TRBJ2-3 | TRBV19 | - | - | TGTGCCAGTAGGGCAGGGGCCACAGATACGCAGTATTTT | CASRAGATDTQYF
TRBJ2-1 | TRBV5-4 | - | TRBD2 | TGTGCCAGCAGCACCGGGACTAGCGGGATTAATGAGCAGTTCTTC | CASSTGTSGINEQFF
TRBJ2-7 | TRBV14 | - | TRBD1 | TGTGCCAGCAGCCTACAGGGGGCCGGCACCTACGAGCAGTACTTC | CASSLQGAGTYEQYF
TRBJ1-2 | TRBV18 | few | - | TGTGCCAGCTCCCCGGACAGTGGCTATGGCTACACCTTC | CASSPDSGYGYTF
TRBJ2-7 | TRBV7-9 | few | - | TGTGCCAGCAGCCTGAGCTCCTACGAGCAGTACTTC | CASSLSSYEQYF
TRBJ2-5 | TRBV7-7 | - | - | TGTGCCAGCGGAGAGCAAGAGACCCAGTACTTC | CASGEQETQYF
TRBJ1-5 | TRBV27 | - | TRBD1 | TGTGCCAGCACCAAGAGCGGACAGGGCTTATTGAGCAATCAGCCCCAGCATTTT | CASTKSGQGLLSNQPQHF
TRBJ2-1 | TRBV24-1 | - | TRBD2 | TGTGCCACCAGTGCCCCGACTACTTCTAGCGGGAGGGCCTTTGAGGAGCAGTTCTTC | CATSAPTTSSGRAFEEQFF
TRBJ2-2 | TRBV6-5 | - | - | TGTGCCAGCAAAGCCCAGGGCCACACCGGGGAGCTGTTTTTT | CASKAQGHTGELFF
TRBJ2-3 | TRBV5-1 | once | - | TGCGCCAGCAGCATGGGGGCTAGCGGTACAGATACGCAGTATTTT | CASSMGASGTDTQYF
TRBJ2-7 | TRBV5-6 | - | - | TGTGCCAGCAGCTCATTAGCGGCGAGCTCCTACGAGCAGTACTTC | CASSSLAASSYEQYF
TRBJ1-5 | TRBV18 | - | - | TGTGCCAGCTCACAGGGGGATGATGGCAATCAGCCCCAGCATTTT | CASSQGDDGNQPQHF
TRBJ1-2 | TRBV29-1 | - | - | TGCAGCGTTGTTGTGGGCCCCCCAGGGGGCTACACCTTC | CSVVVGPPGGYTF
TRBJ2-3 | TRBV19 | - | TRBD2 | TGTGCCAGTAGTATAGATCGTGGGAGGGCGCAGTATTTT | CASSIDRGRAQYF
TRBJ2-7 | TRBV5-1 | - | - | TGCGCCAGCAGCGTGGGACTTTCCTACGAGCAGTACTTC | CASSVGLSYEQYF
TRBJ2-7 | TRBV3-1/TRBV3-2 | - | - | TGTGCCAGCAGTCACCTACCCAGACACGTCTACGAGCAGTACTTC | CASSHLPRHVYEQYF
TRBJ1-5 | TRBV5-6 | - | TRBD1 | TGTGCCAGCAGCTTGTATGGGACAGGGGGCAATCAGCCCCAGCATTTT | CASSLYGTGGNQPQHF
TRBJ2-2 | TRBV24-1 | once | - | TGTGCCACCAGTGATAAGGGGCCCGCAACCGGGGAGCTGTTTTTT | CATSDKGPATGELFF
TRBJ1-6 | TRBV27 | - | - | TGTGCCAGCAAATACCCGGTTGGTAATTCACCCCTCCACTTT | CASKYPVGNSPLHF
TRBJ2-7 | TRBV28 | - | - | TGTGCCAGCATGCGGGGGCGAGCCTACGAGCAGTACTTC | CASMRGRAYEQYF
TRBJ2-7 | TRBV28 | - | TRBD1 | TGTGCCAGCAGTCGACGGGACAGTGAAGCCTACGAGCAGTACTTC | CASSRRDSEAYEQYF
TRBJ2-2 | TRBV2 | - | - | TGTGCCAGCAGTGGAACAGGGATAGCGAACACCGGGGAGCTGTTTTTT | CASSGTGIANTGELFF
TRBJ1-5 | TRBV5-6 | - | - | TGTGCCAGCAGCTTGTATGACAGAAATAGCAATCAGCCCCAGCATTTT | CASSLYDRNSNQPQHF
TRBJ2-3 | TRBV7-8 | - | TRBD1 | TGTGCCAGCAGCTCCACCGGGACAGATAGAGATACGCAGTATTTT | CASSSTGTDRDTQYF
TRBJ1-5 | TRBV10-3 | - | - | TGTGCCATCAGTGATAGGACAGATTCTCAGCCCCAGCATTTT | CAISDRTDSQPQHF
TRBJ1-1 | TRBV18 | - | - | TGTGCCAGCTCACCCGATGCAGGTGCCGAAGCTTTCTTT | CASSPDAGAEAFF
TRBJ2-5 | TRBV5-1 | - | - | TGCGCCAGCAGCTTATCGGAGGAGACCCAGTACTTC | CASSLSEETQYF
TRBJ2-7 | TRBV27 | once | TRBD1 | TGTGCCAGCAGTCCACGGACAGGGGGGACCTTTGAGCAGTACTTC | CASSPRTGGTFEQYF
TRBJ2-1 | TRBV19 | - | - | TGTGCCAGTGGACTCTTCGCGCATTCCTACAATGAGCAGTTCTTC | CASGLFAHSYNEQFF
TRBJ2-2 | TRBV7-9 | - | TRBD1 | TGTGCCAGCAGCGGACGACAGGGTGGCGGGGAGCTGTTTTTT | CASSGRQGGGELFF
TRBJ2-7 | TRBV2 | - | TRBD2 | TGTGCCAGCAGTAACCCCGGGACTATTCACTTCGAGCAGTACTTC | CASSNPGTIHFEQYF
TRBJ2-6 | TRBV21-1 | - | - | TGTGCCAGCAGCCCCAAACCCAATTACGGGACAGGTAGCTCTGGGGCCAACGTCCTGACTTTC | CASSPKPNYGTGSSGANVLTF
TRBJ2-3 | TRBV7-3 | - | - | TGTGCCAGCAGCTTAAACCCCGGACTCCGATTGGATACGCAGTATTTT | CASSLNPGLRLDTQYF
TRBJ1-1 | TRBV6-5 | - | TRBD1 | TGTGCCAGCAGTTACTGGCAGGGGGCAAGTGAAGCTTTCTTT | CASSYWQGASEAFF
TRBJ1-4 | TRBV27 | - | - | TGTGCCAGCAGTCCCCACCGGGAGGGACCTAATGAAAAACTGTTTTTT | CASSPHREGPNEKLFF
TRBJ2-1 | TRBV19 | - | TRBD2 | TGTGCCAGTAGTATAGGGAGGTCAAGCGGGAGGAGTTACAATGAGCAGTTCTTC | CASSIGRSSGRSYNEQFF
TRBJ1-2 | TRBV7-9 | - | - | TGTGCCAGCAGCTTAGTGGGGGCGGGCTATGGCTACACCTTC | CASSLVGAGYGYTF
TRBJ2-5 | TRBV28 | - | - | TGTGCCAGCAGTTCCCCAAAACGGCGAGGGACCCAGTACTTC | CASSSPKRRGTQYF
TRBJ2-5 | TRBV28 | once | TRBD1 | TGTGCCAGCAGTTCCGGACAGGGGGCGGGAGGGCCCCAAGAGACCCAGTACTTC | CASSSGQGAGGPQETQYF
TRBJ1-4 | TRBV28 | - | TRBD1 | TGTGCCAGCAGTCAGGGGGGTTCGACTAATGAAAAACTGTTTTTT | CASSQGGSTNEKLFF
TRBJ2-1 | TRBV19 | once | TRBD2 | TGTGCCAGTATGGGAGCGGGAGTCTTTAATGAGCAGTTCTTC | CASMGAGVFNEQFF
TRBJ1-3 | TRBV5-1 | - | TRBD1 | TGCGCCAGCAGCTCAGGGACAGCTGGAAACACCATATATTTT | CASSSGTAGNTIYF
TRBJ2-1 | TRBV27 | once | - | TGTGCCAGCAGTTTTTTCCGATTGGGCAGTTACAATGAGCAGTTCTTC | CASSFFRLGSYNEQFF
TRBJ2-7 | TRBV21-1 | - | - | TGTGCCAGCAGCAAAGATCGCCGGGGAATGGGCGAGCAGTACTTC | CASSKDRRGMGEQYF